The clone carrying this T cell receptor (beta chain) is medium-sized (0.01 to 0.1%) within its sample. What it recognizes is unknown. This entry belongs to a study of HIV-infected patients and healthy controls. Overall study results and limits: The seeming recovery of the Gini index after therapy in HIV-infected patients vanished in size-matched data. The study did not determine the donors' HLA types.

The repertoire came from unfractionated whole blood and reflected all unsorted peripheral T cells. Trimming at V came to 4 bases and at J to 9 bases, leaving 5 bases not matched to a gene. CDR1 and CDR2 (germline): SGHRS, YFSETQ. The CDR3 runs 13 residues. Reverse transcription used 500 to 550 ng RNA and constant-region primers for alpha and beta. Using multiplexing indices, alpha and beta chain libraries were generated apart by chain-specific third strand synthesis. One entry per CDR3 protein, called by TCRdb with MiXCR from the 5' RACE reads. The profile shows thousands of distinct CDR3 sequences, approximately 6.1% of them singletons.

The rearrangement joins TRBV5-1 to TRBJ1-1; 11 bases map to TRBD1. This sequence originates from an adult with HIV infection. The sample here was blood, taken before antiretroviral therapy. The CDR3 sequence: CASSLRDRGKAFF. The CDR3 bases are TGCGCCAGCAGCCTCCGGGACAGGGGGAAAGCTTTCTTT.